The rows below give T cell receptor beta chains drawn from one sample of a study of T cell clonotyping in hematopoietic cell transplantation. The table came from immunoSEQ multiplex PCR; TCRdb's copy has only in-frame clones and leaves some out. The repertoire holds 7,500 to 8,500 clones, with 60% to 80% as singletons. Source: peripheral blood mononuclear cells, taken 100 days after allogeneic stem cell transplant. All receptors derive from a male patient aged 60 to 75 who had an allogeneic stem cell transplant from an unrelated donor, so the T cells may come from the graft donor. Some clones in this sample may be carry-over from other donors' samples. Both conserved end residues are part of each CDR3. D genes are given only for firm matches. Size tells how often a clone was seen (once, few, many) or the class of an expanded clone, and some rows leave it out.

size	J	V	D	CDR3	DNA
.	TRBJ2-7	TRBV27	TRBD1	CASRSGTGVYEQYF	TGTGCCAGCAGATCCGGGACAGGGGTCTACGAGCAGTACTTC
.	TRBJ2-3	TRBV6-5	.	CASSYSGGTDTQYF	TGTGCCAGCAGTTACTCGGGAGGCACAGATACGCAGTATTTT
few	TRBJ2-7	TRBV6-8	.	CASSFRIRSGDSYEQYF	TGTGCCAGCAGTTTTCGAATCCGTTCGGGAGACTCCTACGAGCAGTACTTC
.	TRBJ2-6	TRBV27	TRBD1	CASSPRDRGSGANVLTF	TGTGCCAGCAGTCCCCGGGACAGGGGATCTGGGGCCAACGTCCTGACTTTC
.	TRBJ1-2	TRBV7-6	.	CASSLGTGHGYTF	TGTGCCAGCAGCTTAGGAACAGGACATGGCTACACCTTC
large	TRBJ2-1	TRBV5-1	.	CASRRIDVDEQFF	TGCGCCAGCAGACGAATAGACGTCGATGAGCAGTTCTTC
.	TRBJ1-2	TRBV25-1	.	CASSDTIISSWLDYGYTF	TGTGCCAGCAGTGATACAATCATCAGTTCTTGGCTGGACTATGGCTACACCTTC
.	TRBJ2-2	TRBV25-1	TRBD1	CASSGDRGRNTGELFF	TGTGCCAGCAGTGGTGATAGGGGGCGAAACACCGGGGAGCTGTTTTTT
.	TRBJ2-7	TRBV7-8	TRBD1	CASSLEWDRGGEQYF	TGTGCCAGCAGCTTAGAATGGGACAGAGGCGGCGAGCAGTACTTC
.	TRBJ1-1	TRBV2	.	CASSLQGPTEAFF	TGTGCCAGCAGTCTTCAGGGGCCCACTGAAGCTTTCTTT
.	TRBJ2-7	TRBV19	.	CASSTFAGSGSYEQYF	TGTGCCAGTAGTACCTTCGCAGGGTCCGGGTCCTACGAGCAGTACTTC
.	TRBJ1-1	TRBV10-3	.	CAISRQENTEAFF	TGTGCCATCAGTCGACAGGAGAACACTGAAGCTTTCTTT
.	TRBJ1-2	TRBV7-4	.	CASSSQPARKTYGYTF	TGTGCCAGCAGCAGCCAGCCAGCTCGAAAGACCTATGGCTACACCTTC
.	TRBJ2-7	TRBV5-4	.	CASSHMDRPYEQYF	TGTGCCAGCAGCCATATGGACAGACCCTACGAGCAGTACTTC
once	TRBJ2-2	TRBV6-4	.	CASSDSYTGELFF	TGTGCCAGCAGTGACTCGTACACCGGGGAGCTGTTTTTT
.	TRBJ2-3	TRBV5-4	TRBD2	CASSSLAGVTDTQYF	TGTGCCAGCAGCTCGCTAGCGGGAGTTACAGATACGCAGTATTTT
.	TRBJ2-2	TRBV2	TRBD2	CASTSGTINRAGELFF	TGTGCCAGCACCTCCGGGACTATCAACCGGGCCGGGGAGCTGTTTTTT
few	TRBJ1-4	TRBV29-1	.	CSVYQGSEKLFF	TGCAGCGTATATCAGGGATCTGAAAAACTGTTTTTT
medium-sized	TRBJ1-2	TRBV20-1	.	CSATYGYTF	TGCAGTGCGACCTATGGCTACACCTTC
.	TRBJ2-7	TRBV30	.	CACQGFEDEQYF	TGTGCCTGTCAGGGATTTGAGGACGAGCAGTACTTC
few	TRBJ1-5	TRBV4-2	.	CASSLALQQSNQPQHF	TGTGCCAGCAGCCTTGCCTTACAGCAAAGCAATCAGCCCCAGCATTTT
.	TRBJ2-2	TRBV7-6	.	CASSPRVGLASSTGELFF	TGTGCCAGCAGCCCAAGGGTGGGTCTAGCATCAAGCACCGGGGAGCTGTTTTTT
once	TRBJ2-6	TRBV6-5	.	CASSYSTSGANVLTF	TGTGCCAGCAGTTACTCGACGTCTGGGGCCAACGTCCTGACTTTC
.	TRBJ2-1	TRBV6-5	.	CASSRGQRVNNEQFF	TGTGCCAGCAGCCGCGGTCAGCGGGTTAATAATGAGCAGTTCTTC
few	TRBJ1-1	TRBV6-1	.	CASSDGEYTEAFF	TGTGCCAGCAGTGACGGGGAGTACACTGAAGCTTTCTTT
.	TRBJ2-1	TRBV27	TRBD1	CASSWGDRAGEQFF	TGTGCCAGCAGTTGGGGGGACAGGGCGGGAGAGCAGTTCTTC
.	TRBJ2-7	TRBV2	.	CASSLDSYEQYF	TGTGCCAGCAGCTTGGACTCCTACGAGCAGTACTTC
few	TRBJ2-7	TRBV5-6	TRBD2	CASSLDSERGEQYF	TGTGCCAGCAGCTTGGATTCAGAGCGGGGCGAGCAGTACTTC
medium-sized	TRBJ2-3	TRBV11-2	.	CASSFGGASTDTQYF	TGTGCCAGCAGCTTTGGGGGGGCCAGCACAGATACGCAGTATTTT
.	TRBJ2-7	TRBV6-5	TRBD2	CASSYSGGTEQYF	TGTGCCAGCAGTTACTCGGGAGGGACCGAGCAGTACTTC
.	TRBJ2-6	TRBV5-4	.	CASSPDSSGANVLTF	TGTGCCAGCAGCCCGGACAGCTCTGGGGCCAACGTCCTGACTTTC
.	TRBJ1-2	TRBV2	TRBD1	CASSEAKGQGARGYTF	TGTGCCAGCAGTGAAGCTAAAGGACAGGGGGCGCGTGGCTACACCTTC
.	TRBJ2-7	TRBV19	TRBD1	CASSIGNRGHEQYF	TGTGCCAGTAGTATTGGGAACAGGGGCCACGAGCAGTACTTC
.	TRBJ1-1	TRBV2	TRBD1	CASREQGAPGEAFF	TGTGCCAGCAGGGAACAGGGGGCGCCGGGTGAAGCTTTCTTT
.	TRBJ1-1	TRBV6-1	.	CASDRLGNTEAFF	TGTGCCAGCGACAGACTGGGGAACACTGAAGCTTTCTTT